A single T cell receptor beta chain is shown here with its context. Its antigen is not identified. With 2 bases removed from V and 0 bases from J, the gap between germline ends came to 11 bases. The CDR3 runs 17 residues. Germline V gives CDR1 LNHDA, CDR2 SQIVND (reference sequence). The data were taken from a study of cytomegalovirus exposure and HLA in healthy donors. At the level of the study: Later analysis reported that the 130 or so validation repertoires shared the platform of the approximately 670 first-cohort repertoires.

The protocol was immunoSEQ multiplex PCR, while the TCRdb copy is restricted to in-frame clones and leaves out a portion. The sample holds roughly 75,000 clones; approximately 96% are singletons and the top ten take approximately 1.5%. Study-level results: Altogether, about 160 TCR beta chains were recorded as cytomegalovirus-associated.

The chain uses TRBV19 and TRBJ2-6; the D gene is possibly TRBD1 (6 bases). The sequence was collected from a man between 18 and 29 years old in good health and CMV-seropositive. What was sequenced was PBMCs. CDR3 protein: CASSIQGTHSGANVLTF. In DNA, the CDR3 is TGTGCCAGTAGTATACAGGGGACCCACTCTGGGGCCAACGTCCTGACTTTC.